These T cell receptor beta chains were read from a single sample in a study of technical replicates of blood from several donors. Generated by immunoSEQ multiplex PCR, the TCRdb table keeps only in-frame clones and is missing some. The sample contains around 62,000 clones, about 97% of which appear only once. The sequencing input was T cells isolated from PBMCs. The receptors were gathered from a human donor in good health. CDR3s include the opening cysteine and the closing phenylalanine or tryptophan. D genes are given only for firm matches. Expanded clones get a size class; other rows say once, few or many, or leave the size out.

CDR3nt	CDR3aa	v_gene	j_gene	d_gene	abundance
TGTGCCAGCAGTGTGACTAGCTCCTACGAGCAGTACTTC	CASSVTSSYEQYF	TRBV6-1	TRBJ2-7	-	-
TGTGCCAGCAGCGCTGGCAACACGGGCTATGGCTACACCTTC	CASSAGNTGYGYTF	TRBV25-1	TRBJ1-2	-	-
TGTGCCAGCAGCTTAGCAGGGACAGGGTCATCTAACTATGGCTACACCTTC	CASSLAGTGSSNYGYTF	TRBV7-9	TRBJ1-2	TRBD1	-
TGTGCCCGAGCGATCCAAGAGACCCAGTACTTC	CARAIQETQYF	TRBV30	TRBJ2-5	-	-
TGTGCCAGCAGTGAAGTTTTGGGACAACTAGTCTACGAGCAGTACTTC	CASSEVLGQLVYEQYF	TRBV2	TRBJ2-7	-	-
TGTGCTAGTGGTCTTAATCAGCCCCAGCATTTT	CASGLNQPQHF	TRBV12-5	TRBJ1-5	-	-
TGTGCCAGCAGTATTGCGGGGGGCAACACTGAAGCTTTCTTT	CASSIAGGNTEAFF	TRBV7-9	TRBJ1-1	-	-
TGTGCCAGCAGCTTAGATACTAATAATCAGCCCCAGCATTTT	CASSLDTNNQPQHF	TRBV7-8	TRBJ1-5	-	-
TGTGCCAGTAGTTCGGGACAGGGGGAAGATACGCAGTATTTT	CASSSGQGEDTQYF	TRBV19	TRBJ2-3	TRBD1	-
TGCGCCAGTCCGGGACTAGCGGGAGAGCCCTACGAGCAGTACTTC	CASPGLAGEPYEQYF	TRBV5-1	TRBJ2-7	TRBD2	-
TGTGCCAGCCTACGGGAAGCGGGAGGTTTGGTCGAGCAGTACTTC	CASLREAGGLVEQYF	TRBV27	TRBJ2-7	TRBD2	-
TGTGCCACCAGCATTCAGACAGGGGTAGTGGGGGAGCTGTTTTTT	CATSIQTGVVGELFF	TRBV15	TRBJ2-2	TRBD1	-
TGTGCCAGCAGCTTACCACTAGCGGGCTACGAGCAGTACTTC	CASSLPLAGYEQYF	TRBV11-2	TRBJ2-7	TRBD2	-
TGTGCCAGCAGTGAACAAGCGGGAGCCCTGAACACCGGGGAGCTGTTTTTT	CASSEQAGALNTGELFF	TRBV2	TRBJ2-2	TRBD2	-
TGTGCCAGCAGCTGGGGAGGCGGCGAGACCCAGTACTTC	CASSWGGGETQYF	TRBV5-4	TRBJ2-5	-	-
TGTGCCAGCAGCTTTAGTGGTGGGAGAACTAATGAAAAACTGTTTTTT	CASSFSGGRTNEKLFF	TRBV7-2	TRBJ1-4	-	-
TGTGCCAGCAGTGAGATGGAGGGCTATGTCTACAATGAGCAGTTCTTC	CASSEMEGYVYNEQFF	TRBV6-1	TRBJ2-1	-	-
TGTGCCACCAGCAGAGATGGCCATGGCTACACCTTC	CATSRDGHGYTF	TRBV15	TRBJ1-2	-	-
TGTGCCAGCAGGGCAGGCGTAGGCGAAAAACTGTTTTTT	CASRAGVGEKLFF	TRBV6-5	TRBJ1-4	-	-
TGTGCCAGCTCACCTACAATCTCACTCGGGACAGCCACTTACGAGCAGTACTTC	CASSPTISLGTATYEQYF	TRBV18	TRBJ2-7	TRBD1	-
TGTGCCAGCAGTGTCAACAGGGGCTGGCAGTACTTC	CASSVNRGWQYF	TRBV2	TRBJ2-7	TRBD1	-
TGTGCCAGCAGTCTAATCCGGACAGGAGGGAACACCATATATTTT	CASSLIRTGGNTIYF	TRBV6-6	TRBJ1-3	TRBD1	-
TGTGCCAGCAGTGAGCTTCAGGGCCAGCATGGCTACACCTTC	CASSELQGQHGYTF	TRBV27	TRBJ1-2	-	-
TGCGCCAGCAGCCAAGTACCGGGACTAGCGAACACCGGGGAGCTGTTTTTT	CASSQVPGLANTGELFF	TRBV4-3	TRBJ2-2	TRBD2	-
TGCGCCAGCAGCCACCGGACTAGCATGGGCGGGGAGCTGTTTTTT	CASSHRTSMGGELFF	TRBV4-3	TRBJ2-2	TRBD2	once
TGTGCCAGAGAAAAAGGCGCGGGAGTTTATGAGCAGTACTTC	CAREKGAGVYEQYF	TRBV2	TRBJ2-7	TRBD2	-
TGTGCCAGCAGTACGTTGCGAAGCACAGATACGCAGTATTTT	CASSTLRSTDTQYF	TRBV2	TRBJ2-3	-	once